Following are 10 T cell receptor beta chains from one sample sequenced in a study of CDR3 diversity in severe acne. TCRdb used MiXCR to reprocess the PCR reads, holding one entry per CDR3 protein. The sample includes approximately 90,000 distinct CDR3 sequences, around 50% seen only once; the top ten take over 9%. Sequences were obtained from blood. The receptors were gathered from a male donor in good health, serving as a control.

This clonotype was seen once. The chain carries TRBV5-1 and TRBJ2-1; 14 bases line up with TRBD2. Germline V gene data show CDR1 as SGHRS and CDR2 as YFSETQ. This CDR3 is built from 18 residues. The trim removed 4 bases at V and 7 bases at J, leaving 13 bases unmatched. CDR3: CASSPGLAGGMIDNEQFF. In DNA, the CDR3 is TGCGCCAGCAGCCCCGGACTAGCGGGAGGCATGATCGATAATGAGCAGTTCTTC.

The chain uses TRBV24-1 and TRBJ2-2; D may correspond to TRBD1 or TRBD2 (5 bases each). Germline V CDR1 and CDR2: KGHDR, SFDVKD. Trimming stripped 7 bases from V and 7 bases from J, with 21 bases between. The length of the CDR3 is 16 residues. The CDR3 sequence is CATRSRDPNIGGELFF. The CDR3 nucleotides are TGTGCCACCAGATCCCGGGACCCCAACATTGGCGGGGAGCTGTTTTTT.

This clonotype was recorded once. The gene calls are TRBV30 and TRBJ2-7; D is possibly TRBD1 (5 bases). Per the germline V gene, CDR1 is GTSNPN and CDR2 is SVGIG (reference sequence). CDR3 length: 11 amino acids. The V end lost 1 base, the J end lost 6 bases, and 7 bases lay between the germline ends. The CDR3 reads CAWSEGAEQYF. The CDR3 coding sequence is TGTGCCTGGAGTGAAGGGGCCGAGCAGTACTTC.

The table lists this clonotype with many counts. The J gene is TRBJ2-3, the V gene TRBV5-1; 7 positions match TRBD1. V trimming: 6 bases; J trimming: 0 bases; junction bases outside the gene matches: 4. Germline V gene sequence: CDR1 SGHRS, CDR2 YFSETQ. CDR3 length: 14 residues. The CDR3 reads CASNQDRSTDTQYF. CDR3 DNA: TGCGCCAGCAACCAGGACAGGAGCACAGATACGCAGTATTTT.

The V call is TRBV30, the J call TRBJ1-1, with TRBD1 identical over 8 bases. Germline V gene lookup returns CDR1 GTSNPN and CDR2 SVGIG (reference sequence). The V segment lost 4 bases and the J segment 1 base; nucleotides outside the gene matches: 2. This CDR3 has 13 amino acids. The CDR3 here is CAWKGQANTEAFF. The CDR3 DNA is TGTGCCTGGAAGGGACAGGCGAACACTGAAGCTTTCTTT.

The CDR3 reads CSAEGTYEQYF. The CDR3 nucleotides read TGCAGTGCGGAGGGCACCTACGAGCAGTACTTC. This chain joins TRBV20-1 and TRBJ2-7, with a tentative D call TRBD2 (6 bases). The germline V gene encodes CDR1 DFQATT and CDR2 SNEGSKA (reference sequence). This CDR3 is 11 amino acids long. Trimming shortened V by 6 bases and J by 2 bases, and 8 bases separated the two germline ends.

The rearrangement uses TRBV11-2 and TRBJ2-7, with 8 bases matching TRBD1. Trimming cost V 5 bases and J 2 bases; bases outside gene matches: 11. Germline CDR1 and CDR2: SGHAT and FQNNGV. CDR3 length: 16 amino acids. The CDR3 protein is CASSHPWTGFAYEQYF. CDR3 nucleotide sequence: TGTGCCAGCAGCCATCCGTGGACAGGGTTTGCCTACGAGCAGTACTTC.

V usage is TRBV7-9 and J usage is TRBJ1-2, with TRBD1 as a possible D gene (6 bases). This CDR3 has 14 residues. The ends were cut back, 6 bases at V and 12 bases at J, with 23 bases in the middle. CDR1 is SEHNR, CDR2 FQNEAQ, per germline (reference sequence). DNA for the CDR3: TGTGCCAGCAGGAAGACAGGACCAGTCTGGGGCCACACCTTC. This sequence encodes CASRKTGPVWGHTF.

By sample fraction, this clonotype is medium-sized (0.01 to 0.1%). In DNA, the CDR3 is TGTGCCAGCAGTGAACTCCAGAGCTACGAGCAGTACTTC. It translates to CASSELQSYEQYF. The chain combines TRBV6-1 with TRBJ2-7; D gene ambiguous. The V gene's germline CDR1 is MNHNS and CDR2 SASEGT. Trimming took 2 bases from V and 3 from J, leaving 8 bases between them. The CDR3 is 13 residues long.

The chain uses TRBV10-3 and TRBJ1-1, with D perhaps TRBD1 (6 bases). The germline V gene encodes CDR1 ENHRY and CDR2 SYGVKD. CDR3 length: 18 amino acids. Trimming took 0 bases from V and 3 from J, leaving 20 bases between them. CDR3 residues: CAISESWSGQRKHTEAFF. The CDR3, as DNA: TGTGCCATCAGTGAGTCTTGGTCGGGACAACGGAAACACACTGAAGCTTTCTTT.